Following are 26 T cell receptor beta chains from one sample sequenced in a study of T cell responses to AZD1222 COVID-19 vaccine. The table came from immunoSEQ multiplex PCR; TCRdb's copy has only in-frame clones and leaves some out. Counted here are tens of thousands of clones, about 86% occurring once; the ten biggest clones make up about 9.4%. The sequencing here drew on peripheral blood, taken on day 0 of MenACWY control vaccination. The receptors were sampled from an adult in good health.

The CDR3 protein is CASSLSGDYEQYF. The CDR3 region has the DNA TGTGCCAGCAGCCTAAGTGGAGACTACGAGCAGTACTTC. The V and J genes are TRBV7-8 and TRBJ2-7; D gene unclear. The CDR3 covers 13 residues. Trimming left V 5 bases short and J 3 bases short, with 11 bases between. Germline lookup yields CDR1 SGHVS and CDR2 FQNEAQ. The full variable domain, with the rest looked up from reference TRBV7-8 and TRBJ2-7, is GAGVSQSPRYKVAKRGQDVALRCDPISGHVSLFWYQQALGQGPEFLTYFQNEAQLDKSGLPSDRFFAERPEGSVSTLKIQRTQQEDSAVYLCASSLSGDYEQYFGPGTRLTVT.

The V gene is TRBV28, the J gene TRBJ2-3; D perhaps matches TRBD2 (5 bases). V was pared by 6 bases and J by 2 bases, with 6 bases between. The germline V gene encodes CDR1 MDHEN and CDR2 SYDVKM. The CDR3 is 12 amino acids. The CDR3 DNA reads TGTGCCAGCAGGGACTTCACAGATACGCAGTATTTT. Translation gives CASRDFTDTQYF.

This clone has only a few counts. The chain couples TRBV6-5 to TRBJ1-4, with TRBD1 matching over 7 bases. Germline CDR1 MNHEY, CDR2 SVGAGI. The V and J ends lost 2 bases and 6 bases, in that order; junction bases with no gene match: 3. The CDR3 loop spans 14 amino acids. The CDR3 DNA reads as TGTGCCAGCAGTTACAGGGGGCGTCATGAAAAACTGTTTTTT. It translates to CASSYRGRHEKLFF.

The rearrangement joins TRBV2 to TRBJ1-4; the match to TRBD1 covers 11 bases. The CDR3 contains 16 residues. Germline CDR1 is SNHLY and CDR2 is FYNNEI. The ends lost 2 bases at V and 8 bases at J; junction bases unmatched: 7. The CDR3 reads CASSETPGQGGEKLFF. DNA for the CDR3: TGTGCCAGCAGTGAAACGCCGGGACAGGGGGGCGAAAAACTGTTTTTT.

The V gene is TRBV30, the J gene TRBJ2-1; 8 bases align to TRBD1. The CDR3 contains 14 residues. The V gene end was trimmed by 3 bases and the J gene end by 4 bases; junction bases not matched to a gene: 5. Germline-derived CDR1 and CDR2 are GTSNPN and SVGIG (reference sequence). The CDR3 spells CAWRFGTGYNEQFF. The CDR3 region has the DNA TGTGCCTGGAGGTTCGGGACAGGTTACAATGAGCAGTTCTTC.

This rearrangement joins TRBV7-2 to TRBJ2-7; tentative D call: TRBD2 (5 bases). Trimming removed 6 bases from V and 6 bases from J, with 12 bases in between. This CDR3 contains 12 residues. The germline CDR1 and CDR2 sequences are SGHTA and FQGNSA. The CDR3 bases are TGTGCCAGCAGAAACGGACTCACCGAGCAGTACTTC. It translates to CASRNGLTEQYF. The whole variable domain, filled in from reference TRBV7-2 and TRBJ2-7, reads GAGVSQSPSNKVTEKGKDVELRCDPISGHTALYWYRQSLGQGLEFLIYFQGNSAPDKSGLPSDRFSAERTGGSVSTLTIQRTQQEDSAVYLCASRNGLTEQYFGPGTRLTVT.

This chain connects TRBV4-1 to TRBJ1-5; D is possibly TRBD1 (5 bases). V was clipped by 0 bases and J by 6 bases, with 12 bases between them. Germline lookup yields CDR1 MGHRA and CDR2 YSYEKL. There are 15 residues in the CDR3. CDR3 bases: TGCGCCAGCAGCCAAGAAGAGGGGATGGCTCAGCCCCAGCATTTT. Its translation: CASSQEEGMAQPQHF.

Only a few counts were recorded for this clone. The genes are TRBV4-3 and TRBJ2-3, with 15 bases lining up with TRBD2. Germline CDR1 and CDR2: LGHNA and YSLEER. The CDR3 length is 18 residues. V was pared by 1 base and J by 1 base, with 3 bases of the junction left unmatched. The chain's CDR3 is CASSQGTSGGGGTDTQYF. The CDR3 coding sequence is TGCGCCAGCAGCCAAGGGACTAGCGGGGGGGGTGGCACAGATACGCAGTATTTT.

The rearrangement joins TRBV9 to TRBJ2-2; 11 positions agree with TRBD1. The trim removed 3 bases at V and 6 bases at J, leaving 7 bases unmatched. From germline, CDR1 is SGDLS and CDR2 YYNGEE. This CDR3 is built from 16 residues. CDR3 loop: CASSAGTGGNSGELFF. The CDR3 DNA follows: TGTGCCAGCAGCGCAGGGACAGGGGGAAATTCCGGGGAGCTGTTTTTT.

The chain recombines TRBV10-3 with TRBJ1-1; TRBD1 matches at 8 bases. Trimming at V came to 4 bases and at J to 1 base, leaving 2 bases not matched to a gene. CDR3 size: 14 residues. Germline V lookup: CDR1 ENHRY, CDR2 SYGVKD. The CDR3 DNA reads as TGTGCCATCAGTGCCCAGGGGGCGAACACTGAAGCTTTCTTT. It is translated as CAISAQGANTEAFF.

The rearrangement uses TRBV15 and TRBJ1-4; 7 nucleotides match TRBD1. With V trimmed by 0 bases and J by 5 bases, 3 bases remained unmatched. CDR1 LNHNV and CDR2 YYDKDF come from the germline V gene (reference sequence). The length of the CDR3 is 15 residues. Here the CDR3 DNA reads TGTGCCACCAGCAGAGACGGGACAGCGAATGAAAAACTGTTTTTT. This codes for CATSRDGTANEKLFF.

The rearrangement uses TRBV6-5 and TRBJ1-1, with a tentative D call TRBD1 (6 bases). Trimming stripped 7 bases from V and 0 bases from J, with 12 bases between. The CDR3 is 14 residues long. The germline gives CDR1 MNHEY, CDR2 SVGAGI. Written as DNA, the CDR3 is TGTGCCAGCACCTCGAGGGGGATGAACACTGAAGCTTTCTTT. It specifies CASTSRGMNTEAFF.

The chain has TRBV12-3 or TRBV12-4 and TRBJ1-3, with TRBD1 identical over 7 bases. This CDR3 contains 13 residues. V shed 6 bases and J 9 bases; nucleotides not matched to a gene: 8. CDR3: CASRRGQPITIYF. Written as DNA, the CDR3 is TGTGCCAGCAGACGGGGACAGCCGATCACCATATATTTT.

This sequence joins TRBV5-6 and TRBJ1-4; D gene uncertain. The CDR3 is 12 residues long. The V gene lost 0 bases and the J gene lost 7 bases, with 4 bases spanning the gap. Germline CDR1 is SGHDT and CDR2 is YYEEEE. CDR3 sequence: CASSLAFEKLFF. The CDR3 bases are TGTGCCAGCAGCTTGGCTTTTGAAAAACTGTTTTTT.

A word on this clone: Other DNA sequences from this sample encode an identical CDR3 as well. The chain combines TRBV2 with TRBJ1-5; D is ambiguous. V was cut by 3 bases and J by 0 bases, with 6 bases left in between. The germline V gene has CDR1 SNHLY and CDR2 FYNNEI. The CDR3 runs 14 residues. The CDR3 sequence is CASSDSYSNQPQHF. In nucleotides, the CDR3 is TGTGCCAGCAGTGATAGTTATAGCAATCAGCCCCAGCATTTT.

Written as DNA, the CDR3 is TGTGCCAGCAGTTTATACAAGGGGGAAAAACTGTTTTTT. Protein product: CASSLYKGEKLFF. The chain recombines TRBV12-3 or TRBV12-4 with TRBJ1-4; perhaps TRBD1 as D (5 bases). The CDR3 has 13 amino acids. V shed 2 bases and J shed 8 bases, with 9 bases lying between them.

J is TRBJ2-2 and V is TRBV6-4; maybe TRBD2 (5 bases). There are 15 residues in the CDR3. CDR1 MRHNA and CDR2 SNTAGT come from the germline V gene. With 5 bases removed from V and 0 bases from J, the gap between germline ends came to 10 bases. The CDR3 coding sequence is TGTGCCAGCAGTTCTAGCATCACGAACACCGGGGAGCTGTTTTTT. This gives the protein CASSSSITNTGELFF.

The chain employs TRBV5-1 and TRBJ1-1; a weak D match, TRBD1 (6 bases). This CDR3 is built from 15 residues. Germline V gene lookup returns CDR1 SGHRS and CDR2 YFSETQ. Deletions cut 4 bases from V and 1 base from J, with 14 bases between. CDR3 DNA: TGCGCCAGCAGCCTTACCAGGACAGCGAACACTGAAGCTTTCTTT. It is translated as CASSLTRTANTEAFF.

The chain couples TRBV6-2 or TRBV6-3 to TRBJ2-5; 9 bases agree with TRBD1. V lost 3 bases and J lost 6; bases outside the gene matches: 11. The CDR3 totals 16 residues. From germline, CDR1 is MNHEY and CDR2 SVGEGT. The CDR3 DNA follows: TGTGCCAGCAGTTATTACATAGGACAGGGGAGGAAGACCCAGTACTTC. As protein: CASSYYIGQGRKTQYF.

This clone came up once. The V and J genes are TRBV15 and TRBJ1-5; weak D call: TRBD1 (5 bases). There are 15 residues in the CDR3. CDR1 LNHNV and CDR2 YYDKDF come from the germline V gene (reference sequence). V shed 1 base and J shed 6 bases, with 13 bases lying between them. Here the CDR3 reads CATSRGRGRAQPQHF. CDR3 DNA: TGTGCCACCAGCAGAGGACGGGGGAGGGCTCAGCCCCAGCATTTT.

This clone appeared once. The CDR3, as DNA: TGCGCCAGCAGCACTCAGGGGGCTAATGAAAAACTGTTTTTT. Protein: CASSTQGANEKLFF. The V and J genes are TRBV5-1 and TRBJ1-4; 7 bases map to TRBD1. After removal of 4 bases from V and 3 bases from J, the junction contained 3 bases not matched to a gene. The CDR3 is 14 amino acids. Germline lookup yields CDR1 SGHRS and CDR2 YFSETQ. The full variable domain, in which reference TRBV5-1 and TRBJ1-4 provide the parts outside the CDR3, is KAGVTQTPRYLIKTRGQQVTLSCSPISGHRSVSWYQQTPGQGLQFLFEYFSETQRNKGNFPGRFSGRQFSNSRSEMNVSTLELGDSALYLCASSTQGANEKLFFGSGTQLSVL.

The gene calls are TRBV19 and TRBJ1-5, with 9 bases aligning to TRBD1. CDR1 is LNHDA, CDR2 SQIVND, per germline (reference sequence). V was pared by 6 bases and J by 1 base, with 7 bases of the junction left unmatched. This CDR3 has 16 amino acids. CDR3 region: CASSPEGQGSNQPQHF. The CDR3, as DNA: TGTGCCAGTAGCCCCGAGGGACAGGGAAGCAATCAGCCCCAGCATTTT.

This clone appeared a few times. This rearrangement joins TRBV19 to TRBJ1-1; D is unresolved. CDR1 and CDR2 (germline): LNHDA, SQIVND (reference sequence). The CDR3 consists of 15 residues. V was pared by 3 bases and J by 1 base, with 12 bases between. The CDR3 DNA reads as TGTGCCAGTAGTATCGAAGGCTGGAGGAACACTGAAGCTTTCTTT. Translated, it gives CASSIEGWRNTEAFF.

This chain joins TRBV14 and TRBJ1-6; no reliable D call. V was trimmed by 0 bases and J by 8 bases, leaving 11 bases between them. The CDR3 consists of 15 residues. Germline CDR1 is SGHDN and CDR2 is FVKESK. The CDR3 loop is CASSQDLRADSPLHF. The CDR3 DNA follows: TGTGCCAGCAGCCAAGACCTACGGGCCGATTCACCCCTCCACTTT.

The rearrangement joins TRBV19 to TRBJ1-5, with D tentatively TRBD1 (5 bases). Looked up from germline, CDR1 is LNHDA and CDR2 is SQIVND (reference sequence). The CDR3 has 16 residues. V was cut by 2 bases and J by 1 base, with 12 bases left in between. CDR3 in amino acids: CASSISGGESNQPQHF. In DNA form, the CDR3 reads TGTGCCAGTAGTATATCCGGGGGGGAAAGCAATCAGCCCCAGCATTTT.

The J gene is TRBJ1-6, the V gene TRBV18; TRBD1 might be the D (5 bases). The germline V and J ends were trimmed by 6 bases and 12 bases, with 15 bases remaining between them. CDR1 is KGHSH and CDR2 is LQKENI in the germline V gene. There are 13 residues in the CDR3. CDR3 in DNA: TGTGCCAGCTCGGGAGGGGTACTCATACCCCTCCACTTT. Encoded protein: CASSGGVLIPLHF.